The present T cell receptor (beta chain) was sequenced within a study of Graves' ophthalmopathy and Graves' hyperthyroidism. Using RNA transcripts, the TCR beta CDR3 regions were amplified. HTBI primers served in a first-round RT-PCR, which a second-round multiplex PCR followed. TCRdb re-called the multiplex PCR reads through MiXCR, storing one row per CDR3 protein. The table lists 900,000 to 1,200,000 distinct CDR3 sequences, about 38% of them singletons. CDR1 is SEHNR and CDR2 is FQNEAQ in the germline V gene (reference sequence). Trimming removed 5 bases from V and 7 bases from J; junction bases left unmatched: 10. This CDR3 has 14 amino acids.

V is TRBV7-9 and J is TRBJ2-7, with 8 bases identical to TRBD1. This receptor was identified in an adult man with Graves' hyperthyroidism. The sample taken for sequencing was peripheral blood or thyroid tissue (not recorded which). This CDR3 reads CASSPLGQGREQYF. The CDR3 DNA reads as TGTGCCAGCAGCCCTCTAGGACAGGGTCGGGAGCAGTACTTC.